This TCR beta chain was recovered during a study of T cell changes during pregnancy in multiple sclerosis. The method was immunoSEQ multiplex PCR; TCRdb's version includes in-frame clones alone and lacks a portion of them. This table has about 80,000 clones, about 89% appearing once. This CDR3 contains 15 residues. V shed 6 bases, J shed 4 bases, and the junction held 8 bases outside the gene matches. The germline V gene has CDR1 KGHSH and CDR2 LQKENI. The clonotype comes from a female donor with multiple sclerosis, enrolled in a pregnancy study. The chain has TRBV18 and TRBJ1-1, with 10 bases matching TRBD1. Sequencing was performed on peripheral blood, taken before pregnancy. The DNA for the CDR3 is TGTGCCAGCTCGCAAAAGACAGGGGGCGGCACTGAAGCTTTCTTT. Its protein is CASSQKTGGGTEAFF. The full variable domain, its missing parts supplied by reference TRBV18 and TRBJ1-1, is NAGVMQNPRHLVRRRGQEARLRCSPMKGHSHVYWYRQLPEEGLKFMVYLQKENIIDESGMPKERFSAEFPKEGPSILRIQQVVRGDSAAYFCASSQKTGGGTEAFFGQGTRLTVV.